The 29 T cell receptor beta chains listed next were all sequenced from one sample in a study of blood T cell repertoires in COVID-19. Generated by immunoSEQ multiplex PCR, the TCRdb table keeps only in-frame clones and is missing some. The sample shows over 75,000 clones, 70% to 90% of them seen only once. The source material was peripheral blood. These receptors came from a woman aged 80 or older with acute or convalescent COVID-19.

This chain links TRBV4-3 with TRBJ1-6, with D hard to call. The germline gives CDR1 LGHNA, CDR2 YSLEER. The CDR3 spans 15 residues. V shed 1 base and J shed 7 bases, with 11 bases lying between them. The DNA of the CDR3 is TGCGCCAGCAGCCAAGTAGTGGAGAGAAATTCACCCCTCCACTTT. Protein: CASSQVVERNSPLHF.

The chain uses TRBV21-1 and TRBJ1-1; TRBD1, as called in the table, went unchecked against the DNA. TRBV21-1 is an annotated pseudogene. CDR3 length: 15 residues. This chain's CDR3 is CASSKFHRENTEAFF. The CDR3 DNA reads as TGTGCCAGCAGCAAATTTCACAGGGAGAACACTGAAGCTTTCTTT.

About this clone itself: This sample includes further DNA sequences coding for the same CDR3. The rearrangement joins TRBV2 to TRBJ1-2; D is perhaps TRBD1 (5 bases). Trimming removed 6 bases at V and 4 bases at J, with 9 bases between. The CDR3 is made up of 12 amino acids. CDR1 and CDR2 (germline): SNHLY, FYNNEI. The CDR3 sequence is CASRADSYGYTF. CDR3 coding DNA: TGTGCCAGCAGGGCAGACAGCTATGGCTACACCTTC.

This chain's CDR3 is CASSLSSFGTLSVFDGYTF. The CDR3 nucleotides read TGTGCCAGCAGCTTAAGTTCCTTTGGGACATTATCGGTATTCGATGGCTACACCTTC. V gene TRBV5-8 combines with J gene TRBJ1-2, with D perhaps TRBD1 (6 bases). There are 19 residues in the CDR3. V lost 2 bases and J lost 6, with 29 bases in between. Germline values: CDR1 SGHTS, CDR2 YDEGEE.

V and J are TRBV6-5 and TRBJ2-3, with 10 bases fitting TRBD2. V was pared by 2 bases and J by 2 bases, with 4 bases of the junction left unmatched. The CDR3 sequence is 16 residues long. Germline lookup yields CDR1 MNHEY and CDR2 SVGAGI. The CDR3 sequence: CASSYRLAGVTDTQYF. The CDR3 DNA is TGTGCCAGCAGTTACCGCCTAGCGGGAGTCACAGATACGCAGTATTTT.

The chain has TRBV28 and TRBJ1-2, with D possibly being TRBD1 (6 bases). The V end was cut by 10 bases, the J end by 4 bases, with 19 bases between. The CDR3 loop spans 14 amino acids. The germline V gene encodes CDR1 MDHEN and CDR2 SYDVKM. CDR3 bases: TGTGCCACCCAACAGGGTACCACTATCTATGGCTACACCTTC. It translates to CATQQGTTIYGYTF.

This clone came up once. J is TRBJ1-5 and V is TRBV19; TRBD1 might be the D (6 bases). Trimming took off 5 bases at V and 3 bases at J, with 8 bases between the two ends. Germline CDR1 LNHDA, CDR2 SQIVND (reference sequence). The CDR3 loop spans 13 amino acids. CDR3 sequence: CASSGDNNQPQHF. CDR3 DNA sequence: TGTGCCAGTAGTGGGGACAACAATCAGCCCCAGCATTTT.

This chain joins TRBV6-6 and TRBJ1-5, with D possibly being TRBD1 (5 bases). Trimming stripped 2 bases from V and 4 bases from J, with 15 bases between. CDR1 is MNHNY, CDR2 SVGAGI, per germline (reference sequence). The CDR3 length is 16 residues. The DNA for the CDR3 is TGTGCCAGCAGTTACCCCAGGGCCATTCGGAATCAGCCCCAGCATTTT. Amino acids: CASSYPRAIRNQPQHF.

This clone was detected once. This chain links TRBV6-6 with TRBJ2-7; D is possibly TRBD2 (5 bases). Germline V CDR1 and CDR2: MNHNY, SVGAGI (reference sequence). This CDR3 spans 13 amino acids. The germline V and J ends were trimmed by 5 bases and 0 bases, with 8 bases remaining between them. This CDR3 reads CASSIAHSYEQYF. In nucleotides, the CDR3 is TGTGCCAGCAGTATAGCGCACTCCTACGAGCAGTACTTC.

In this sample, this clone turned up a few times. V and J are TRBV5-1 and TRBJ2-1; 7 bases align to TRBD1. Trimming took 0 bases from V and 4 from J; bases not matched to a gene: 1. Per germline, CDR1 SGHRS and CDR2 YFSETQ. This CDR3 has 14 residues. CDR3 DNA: TGCGCCAGCAGCTTGGGGGACAGATACAATGAGCAGTTCTTC. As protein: CASSLGDRYNEQFF.

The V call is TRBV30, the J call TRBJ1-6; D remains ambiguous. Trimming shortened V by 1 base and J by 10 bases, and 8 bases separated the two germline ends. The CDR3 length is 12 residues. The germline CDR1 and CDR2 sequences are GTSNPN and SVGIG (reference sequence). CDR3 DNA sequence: TGTGCCTGGAGTGACGCGGGGTCACCCCTCCACTTT. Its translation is CAWSDAGSPLHF.

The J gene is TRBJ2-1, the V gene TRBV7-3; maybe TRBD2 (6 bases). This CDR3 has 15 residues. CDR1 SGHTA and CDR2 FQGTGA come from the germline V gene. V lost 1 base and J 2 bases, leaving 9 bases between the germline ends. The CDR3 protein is CASSLSGTAYNEQFF. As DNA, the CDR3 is TGTGCCAGCAGCTTAAGTGGGACTGCCTACAATGAGCAGTTCTTC.

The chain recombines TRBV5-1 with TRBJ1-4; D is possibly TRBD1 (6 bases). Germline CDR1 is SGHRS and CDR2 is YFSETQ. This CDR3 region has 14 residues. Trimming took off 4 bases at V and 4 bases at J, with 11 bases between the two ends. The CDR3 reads CASSDDRFNEKLFF. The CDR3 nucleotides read TGCGCCAGCAGCGACGACAGGTTTAATGAAAAACTGTTTTTT. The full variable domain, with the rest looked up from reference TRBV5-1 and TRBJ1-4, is KAGVTQTPRYLIKTRGQQVTLSCSPISGHRSVSWYQQTPGQGLQFLFEYFSETQRNKGNFPGRFSGRQFSNSRSEMNVSTLELGDSALYLCASSDDRFNEKLFFGSGTQLSVL.

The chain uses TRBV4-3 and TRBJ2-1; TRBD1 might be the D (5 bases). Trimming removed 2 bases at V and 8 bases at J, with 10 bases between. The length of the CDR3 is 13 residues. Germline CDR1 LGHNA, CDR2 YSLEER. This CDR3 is CASSQLRGYEQFF. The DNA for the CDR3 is TGCGCCAGCAGCCAACTAAGGGGATATGAGCAGTTCTTC.

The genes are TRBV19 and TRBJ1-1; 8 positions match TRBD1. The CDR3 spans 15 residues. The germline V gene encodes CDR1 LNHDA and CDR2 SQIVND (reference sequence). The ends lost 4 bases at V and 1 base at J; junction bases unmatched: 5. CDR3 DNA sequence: TGTGCCAGTAGTAAAACAGGGGGGAGGAACACTGAAGCTTTCTTT. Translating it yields CASSKTGGRNTEAFF.

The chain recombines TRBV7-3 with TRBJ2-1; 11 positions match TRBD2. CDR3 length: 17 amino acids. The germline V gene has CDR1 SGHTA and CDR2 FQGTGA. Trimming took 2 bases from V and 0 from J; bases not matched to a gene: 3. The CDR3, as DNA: TGTGCCAGCAGCTTAGGAACTAGCGGGGGCTCCTACAATGAGCAGTTCTTC. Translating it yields CASSLGTSGGSYNEQFF. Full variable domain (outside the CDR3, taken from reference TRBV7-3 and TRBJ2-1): GAGVSQTPSNKVTEKGKYVELRCDPISGHTALYWYRQSLGQGPEFLIYFQGTGAADDSGLPNDRFFAVRPEGSVSTLKIQRTERGDSAVYLCASSLGTSGGSYNEQFFGPGTRLTVL.

The CDR3: CASSSPSRVPYEQYF. CDR3 DNA: TGTGCCAGCAGCTCTCCATCCCGGGTCCCCTACGAGCAGTACTTC. The V and J genes are TRBV7-9 and TRBJ2-7, with D uncertain. The CDR3 sequence is 15 residues long. V lost 4 bases, J lost 2 bases, and 15 bases lay in between. Germline CDR1 reads SEHNR; CDR2 reads FQNEAQ (reference sequence).

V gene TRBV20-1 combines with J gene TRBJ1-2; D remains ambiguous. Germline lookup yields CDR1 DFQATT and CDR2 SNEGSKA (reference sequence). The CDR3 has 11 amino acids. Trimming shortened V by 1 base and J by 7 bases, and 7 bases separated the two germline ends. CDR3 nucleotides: TGCAGTGCTAGAGTATTATTTGGCTACACCTTC. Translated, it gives CSARVLFGYTF.

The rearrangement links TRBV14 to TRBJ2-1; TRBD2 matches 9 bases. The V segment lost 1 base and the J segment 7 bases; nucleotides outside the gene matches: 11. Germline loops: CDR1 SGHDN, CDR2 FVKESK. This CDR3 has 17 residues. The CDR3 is CASSQGWAGGPKNEQFF. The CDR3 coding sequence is TGTGCCAGCAGCCAAGGCTGGGCGGGAGGGCCGAAGAATGAGCAGTTCTTC.

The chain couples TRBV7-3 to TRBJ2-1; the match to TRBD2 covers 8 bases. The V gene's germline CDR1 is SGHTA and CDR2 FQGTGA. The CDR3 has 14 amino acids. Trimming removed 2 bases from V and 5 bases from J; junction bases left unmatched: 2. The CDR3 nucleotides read TGTGCCAGCAGCTTAGCGGGAGGAAACAATGAGCAGTTCTTC. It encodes CASSLAGGNNEQFF.

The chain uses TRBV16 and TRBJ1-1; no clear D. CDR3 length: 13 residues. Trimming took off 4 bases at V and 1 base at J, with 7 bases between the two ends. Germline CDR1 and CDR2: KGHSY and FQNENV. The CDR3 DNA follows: TGTGCCAGCAGCCTAGTTAGGAACACTGAAGCTTTCTTT. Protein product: CASSLVRNTEAFF. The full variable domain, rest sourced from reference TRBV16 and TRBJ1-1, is GEEVAQTPKHLVRGEGQKAKLYCAPIKGHSYVFWYQQVLKNEFKFLISFQNENVFDETGMPKERFSAKCLPNSPCSLEIQATKLEDSAVYFCASSLVRNTEAFFGQGTRLTVV.

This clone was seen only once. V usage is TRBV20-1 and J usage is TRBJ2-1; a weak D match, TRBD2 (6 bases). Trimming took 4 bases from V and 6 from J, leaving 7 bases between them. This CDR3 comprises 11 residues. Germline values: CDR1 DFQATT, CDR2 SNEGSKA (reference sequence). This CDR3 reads CSAMTSNEQFF. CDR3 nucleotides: TGCAGTGCTATGACTAGCAATGAGCAGTTCTTC.

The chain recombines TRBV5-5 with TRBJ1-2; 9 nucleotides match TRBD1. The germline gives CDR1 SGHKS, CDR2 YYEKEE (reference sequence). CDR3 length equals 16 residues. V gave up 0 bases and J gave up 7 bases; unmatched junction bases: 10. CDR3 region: CASSLAWEQGAGGYTF. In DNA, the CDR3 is TGTGCCAGCAGCTTGGCTTGGGAACAGGGGGCTGGTGGCTACACCTTC.

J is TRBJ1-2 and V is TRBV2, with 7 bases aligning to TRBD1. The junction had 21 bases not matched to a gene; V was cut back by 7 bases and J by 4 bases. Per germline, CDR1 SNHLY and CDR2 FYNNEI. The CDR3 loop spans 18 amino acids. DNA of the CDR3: TGTGCCAGCACGAAAGACAGGGACGGGTATCGAACGGCCTATGGCTACACCTTC. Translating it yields CASTKDRDGYRTAYGYTF.

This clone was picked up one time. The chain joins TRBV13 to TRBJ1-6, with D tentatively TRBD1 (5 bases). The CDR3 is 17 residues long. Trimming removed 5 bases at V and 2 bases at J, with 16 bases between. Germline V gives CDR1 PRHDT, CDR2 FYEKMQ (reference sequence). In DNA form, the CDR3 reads TGTGCCAGCAGCATCCGGACCTTAGGGGCCTATAATTCACCCCTCCACTTT. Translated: CASSIRTLGAYNSPLHF. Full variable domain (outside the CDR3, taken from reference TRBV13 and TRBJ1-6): AAGVIQSPRHLIKEKRETATLKCYPIPRHDTVYWYQQGPGQDPQFLISFYEKMQSDKGSIPDRFSAQQFSDYHSELNMSSLELGDSALYFCASSIRTLGAYNSPLHFGNGTRLTVT.

CDR3 sequence (DNA): TGTGCCAGCAGCTTTTCAGGGGGTCACACTGAAGCTTTCTTT. Its protein product is CASSFSGGHTEAFF. The V and J genes are TRBV5-5 and TRBJ1-1, with 7 bases that match TRBD1. Germline V CDR1 and CDR2: SGHKS, YYEKEE (reference sequence). V gave up 2 bases and J gave up 3 bases; unmatched junction bases: 4. CDR3 length equals 14 residues. Together with reference TRBV5-5 and TRBJ1-1, the CDR3 gives the full variable domain: DAGVTQSPTHLIKTRGQQVTLRCSPISGHKSVSWYQQVLGQGPQFIFQYYEKEERGRGNFPDRFSARQFPNYSSELNVNALLLGDSALYLCASSFSGGHTEAFFGQGTRLTVV.

CDR3 loop: CASSTPFGLAGNTDTQYF. Here the CDR3 DNA reads TGTGCCAGCAGCACCCCCTTTGGGTTAGCGGGGAACACAGATACGCAGTATTTT. The chain combines TRBV28 with TRBJ2-3, with 8 bases aligning to TRBD2. J was trimmed by 2 bases and V by 6 bases; bases with no gene match: 16. In germline, CDR1 is MDHEN, CDR2 SYDVKM. CDR3 length: 18 residues.

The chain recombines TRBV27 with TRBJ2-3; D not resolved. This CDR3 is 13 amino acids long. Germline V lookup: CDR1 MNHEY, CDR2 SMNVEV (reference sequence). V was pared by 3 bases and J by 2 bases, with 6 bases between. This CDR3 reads CASSFPNTDTQYF. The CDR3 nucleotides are TGTGCCAGCAGTTTCCCCAACACAGATACGCAGTATTTT.

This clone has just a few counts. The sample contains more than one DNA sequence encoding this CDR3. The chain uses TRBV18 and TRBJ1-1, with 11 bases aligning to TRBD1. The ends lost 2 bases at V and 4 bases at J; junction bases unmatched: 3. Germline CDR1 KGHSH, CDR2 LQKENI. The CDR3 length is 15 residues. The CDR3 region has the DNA TGTGCCAGCTCACCAGGACAGGGGGCTAGCACTGAAGCTTTCTTT. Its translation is CASSPGQGASTEAFF.